This T cell receptor beta chain was captured in a study of T cells in Graves' hyperthyroidism and ophthalmopathy. Study-wide results and limits: Most expanded thyroid clonotypes above 0.001 recurred in blood.

TCR beta CDR3 region amplification was performed from RNA transcripts. With the HTBI primer set, the TCR CDR3 went through a first round of RT-PCR. TCRdb recomputed calls from the multiplex PCR reads with MiXCR, one row per CDR3 protein. The sample gives about 700,000 distinct CDR3 sequences, 14% of which show up once; roughly a tenth is in the top ten. This clonotype was counted ten times or more. The antigen remains undetermined. This TCR came from a woman between 18 and 29 years old with Graves' hyperthyroidism. Sequencing used blood.

CDR3 sequence reads: CASARTGGLYNEQFF. The CDR3 DNA is TGTGCCAGCGCTAGGACAGGGGGCCTCTACAATGAGCAGTTCTTC. This chain uses TRBV2 with TRBJ2-1; 11 bases are a match to TRBD1. CDR3 length: 15 residues. CDR1 and CDR2 from the germline V gene are SNHLY and FYNNEI. The junction had 6 bases not matched to a gene; V was cut back by 8 bases and J by 3 bases. Filled out from reference TRBV2 and TRBJ2-1, the complete variable domain reads EPEVTQTPSHQVTQMGQEVILRCVPISNHLYFYWYRQILGQKVEFLVSFYNNEISEKSEIFDDQFSVERPDGSNFTLKIRSTKLEDSAMYFCASARTGGLYNEQFFGPGTRLTVL.